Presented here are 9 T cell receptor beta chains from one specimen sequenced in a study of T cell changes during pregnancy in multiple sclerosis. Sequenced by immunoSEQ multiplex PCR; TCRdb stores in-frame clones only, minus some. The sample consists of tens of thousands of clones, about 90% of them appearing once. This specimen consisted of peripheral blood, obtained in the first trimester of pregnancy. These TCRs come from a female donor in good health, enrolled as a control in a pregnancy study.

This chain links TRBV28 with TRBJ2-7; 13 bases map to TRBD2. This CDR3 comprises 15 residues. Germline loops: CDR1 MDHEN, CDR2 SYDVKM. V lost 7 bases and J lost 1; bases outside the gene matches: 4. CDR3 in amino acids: CASNLGLAGSYEQYF. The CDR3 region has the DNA TGTGCCAGCAACCTGGGACTAGCGGGATCCTACGAGCAGTACTTC.

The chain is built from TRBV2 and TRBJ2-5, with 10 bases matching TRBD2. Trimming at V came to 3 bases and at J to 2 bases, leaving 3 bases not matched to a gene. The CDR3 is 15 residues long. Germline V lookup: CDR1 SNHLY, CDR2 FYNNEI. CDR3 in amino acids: CASSDSGRPQETQYF. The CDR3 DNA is TGTGCCAGCAGTGATAGCGGGAGGCCGCAAGAGACCCAGTACTTC.

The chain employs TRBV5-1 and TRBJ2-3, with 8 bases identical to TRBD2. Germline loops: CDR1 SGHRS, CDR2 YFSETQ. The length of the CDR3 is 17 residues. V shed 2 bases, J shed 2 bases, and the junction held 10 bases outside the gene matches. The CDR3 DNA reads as TGCGCCAGCAGCTTTGAGAGCGGGAGTCCGTTCACAGATACGCAGTATTTT. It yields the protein CASSFESGSPFTDTQYF.

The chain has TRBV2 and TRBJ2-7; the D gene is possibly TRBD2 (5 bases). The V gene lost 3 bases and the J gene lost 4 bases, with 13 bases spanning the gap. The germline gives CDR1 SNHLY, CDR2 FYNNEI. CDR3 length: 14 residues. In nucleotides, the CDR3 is TGTGCCAGCAGTGATGGAGGTCCTGGTTACGAGCAGTACTTC. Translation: CASSDGGPGYEQYF.

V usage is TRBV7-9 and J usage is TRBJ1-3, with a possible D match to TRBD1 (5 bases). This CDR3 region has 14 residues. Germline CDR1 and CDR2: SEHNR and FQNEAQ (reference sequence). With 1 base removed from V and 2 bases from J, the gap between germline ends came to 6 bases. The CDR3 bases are TGTGCCAGCAGCTTAGGACAGACTGGAAACACCATATATTTT. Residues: CASSLGQTGNTIYF.

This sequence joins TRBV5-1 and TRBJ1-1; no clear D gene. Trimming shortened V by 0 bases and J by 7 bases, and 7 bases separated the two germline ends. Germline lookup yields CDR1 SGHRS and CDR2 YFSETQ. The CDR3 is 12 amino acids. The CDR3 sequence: CASSLDSGEAFF. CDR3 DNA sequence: TGCGCCAGCAGCTTGGACAGTGGTGAAGCTTTCTTT.

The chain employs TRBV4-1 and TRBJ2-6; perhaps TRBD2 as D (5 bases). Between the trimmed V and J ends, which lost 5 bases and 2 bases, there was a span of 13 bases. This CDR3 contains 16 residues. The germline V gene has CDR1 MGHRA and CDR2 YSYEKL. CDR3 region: CASSSTSGAGANVLTF. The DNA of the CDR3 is TGCGCCAGCAGCTCCACTTCCGGGGCTGGGGCCAACGTCCTGACTTTC.

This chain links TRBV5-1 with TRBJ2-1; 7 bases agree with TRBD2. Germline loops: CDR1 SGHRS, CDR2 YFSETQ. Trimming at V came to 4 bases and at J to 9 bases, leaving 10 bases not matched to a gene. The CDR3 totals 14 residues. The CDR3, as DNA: TGCGCCAGCAGCGAGAGCGGGACGGGGGGTGAGCAGTTCTTC. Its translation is CASSESGTGGEQFF.

The CDR3 protein is CASSFDGLYGYTF. CDR3 DNA: TGTGCCAGCAGCTTCGACGGACTCTATGGCTACACCTTC. The chain recombines TRBV5-4 with TRBJ1-2; D not resolved. The CDR3 has 13 amino acids. Germline CDR1 reads SGHNT; CDR2 reads YYREEE (reference sequence). V lost 2 bases and J lost 4, with 9 bases in between.